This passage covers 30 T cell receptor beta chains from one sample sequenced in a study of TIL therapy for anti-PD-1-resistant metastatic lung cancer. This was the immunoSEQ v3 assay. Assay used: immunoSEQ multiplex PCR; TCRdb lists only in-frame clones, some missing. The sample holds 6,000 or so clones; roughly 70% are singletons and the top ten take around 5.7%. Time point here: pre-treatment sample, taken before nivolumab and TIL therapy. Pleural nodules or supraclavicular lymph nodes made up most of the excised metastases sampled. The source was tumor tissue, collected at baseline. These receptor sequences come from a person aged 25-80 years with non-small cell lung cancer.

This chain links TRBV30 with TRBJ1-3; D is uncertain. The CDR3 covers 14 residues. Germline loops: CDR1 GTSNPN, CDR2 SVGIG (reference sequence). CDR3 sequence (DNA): TGTGCGTGCCTCCCGGCCTACTCTGGAAACACCATATATTTT. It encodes CACLPAYSGNTIYF.

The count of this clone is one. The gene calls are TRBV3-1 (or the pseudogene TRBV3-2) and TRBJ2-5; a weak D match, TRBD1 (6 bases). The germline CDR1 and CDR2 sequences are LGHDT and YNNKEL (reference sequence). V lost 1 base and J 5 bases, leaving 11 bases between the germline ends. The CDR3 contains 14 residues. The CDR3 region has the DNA TGTGCCAGCAGCCAAGGAGGGGGTTCTGAGACCCAGTACTTC. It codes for CASSQGGGSETQYF.

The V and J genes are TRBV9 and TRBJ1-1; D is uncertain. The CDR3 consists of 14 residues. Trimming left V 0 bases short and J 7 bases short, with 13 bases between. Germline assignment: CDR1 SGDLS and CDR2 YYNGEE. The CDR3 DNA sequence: TGTGCCAGCAGCGTAGGTTCAACTCCATATGAAGCTTTCTTT. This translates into CASSVGSTPYEAFF.

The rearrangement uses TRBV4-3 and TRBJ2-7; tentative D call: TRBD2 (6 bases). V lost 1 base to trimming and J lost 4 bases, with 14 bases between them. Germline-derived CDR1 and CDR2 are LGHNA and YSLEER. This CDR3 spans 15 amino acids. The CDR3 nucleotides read TGCGCCAGCAGCCAAGGGGTAGCGGAGAATTACGAGCAGTACTTC. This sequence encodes CASSQGVAENYEQYF.

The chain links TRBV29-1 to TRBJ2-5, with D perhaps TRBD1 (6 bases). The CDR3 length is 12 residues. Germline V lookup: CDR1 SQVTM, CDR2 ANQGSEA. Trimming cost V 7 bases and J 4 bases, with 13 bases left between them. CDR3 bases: TGCAGCGCCACAGTAGGGGGAGAGACCCAGTACTTC. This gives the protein CSATVGGETQYF.

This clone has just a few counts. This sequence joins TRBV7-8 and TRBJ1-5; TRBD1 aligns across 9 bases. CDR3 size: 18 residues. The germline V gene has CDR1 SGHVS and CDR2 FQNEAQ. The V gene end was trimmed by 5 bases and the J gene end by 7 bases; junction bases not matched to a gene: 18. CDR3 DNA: TGTGCCAGCAGCCCCAATCTGGCGGGACAGGGCGGCCGGCAGCCCCAGCATTTT. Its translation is CASSPNLAGQGGRQPQHF.

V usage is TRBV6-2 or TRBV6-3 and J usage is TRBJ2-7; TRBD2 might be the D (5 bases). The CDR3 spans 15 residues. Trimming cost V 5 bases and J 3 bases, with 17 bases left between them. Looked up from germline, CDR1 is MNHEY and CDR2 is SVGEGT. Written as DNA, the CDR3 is TGTGCCAGCAGTAAGGGTGGGAGCGTAGGCTACGAGCAGTACTTC. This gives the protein CASSKGGSVGYEQYF.

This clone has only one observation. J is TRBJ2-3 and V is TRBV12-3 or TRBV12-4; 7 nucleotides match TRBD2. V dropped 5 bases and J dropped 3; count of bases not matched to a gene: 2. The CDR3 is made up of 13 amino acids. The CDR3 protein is CASSSGMTDTQYF. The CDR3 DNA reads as TGTGCCAGCAGTAGCGGGATGACAGATACGCAGTATTTT.

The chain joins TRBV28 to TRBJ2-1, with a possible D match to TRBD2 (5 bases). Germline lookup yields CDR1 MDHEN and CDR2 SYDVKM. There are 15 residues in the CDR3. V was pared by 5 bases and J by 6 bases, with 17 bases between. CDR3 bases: TGTGCCAGCAGTCTAAGTTACACTAGAAGCAATGAGCAGTTCTTC. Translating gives CASSLSYTRSNEQFF.

The CDR3 DNA is TGTGCCAGCAGTTTCCCGGCCCTAGGCGAGCAGTACTTC. Its protein is CASSFPALGEQYF. This chain links TRBV28 with TRBJ2-7; no clear D gene. This CDR3 has 13 residues. Germline V gene sequence: CDR1 MDHEN, CDR2 SYDVKM. V shed 3 bases and J shed 6 bases, with 12 bases lying between them. Supplemented by reference TRBV28 and TRBJ2-7, the full variable domain reads DVKVTQSSRYLVKRTGEKVFLECVQDMDHENMFWYRQDPGLGLRLIYFSYDVKMKEKGDIPEGYSVSREKKERFSLILESASTNQTSMYLCASSFPALGEQYFGPGTRLTVT.

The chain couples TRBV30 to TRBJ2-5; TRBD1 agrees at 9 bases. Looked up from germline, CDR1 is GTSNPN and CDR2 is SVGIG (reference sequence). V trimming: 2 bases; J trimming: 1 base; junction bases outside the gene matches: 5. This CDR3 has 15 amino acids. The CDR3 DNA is TGTGCCTGGAGTCCAGGACAGGGGTCCCAAGAGACCCAGTACTTC. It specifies CAWSPGQGSQETQYF.

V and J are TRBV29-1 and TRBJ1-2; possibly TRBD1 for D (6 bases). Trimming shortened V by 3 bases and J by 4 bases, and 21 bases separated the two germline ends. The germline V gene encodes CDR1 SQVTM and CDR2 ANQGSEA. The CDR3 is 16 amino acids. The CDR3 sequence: CSVDPGGWGLGYGYTF. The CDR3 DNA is TGCAGCGTTGACCCCGGGGGGTGGGGGCTCGGCTATGGCTACACCTTC.

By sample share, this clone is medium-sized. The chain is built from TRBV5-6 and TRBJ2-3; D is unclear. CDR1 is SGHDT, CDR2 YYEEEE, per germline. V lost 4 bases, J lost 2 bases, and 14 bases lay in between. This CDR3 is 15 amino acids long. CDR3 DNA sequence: TGTGCCAGCAGCCCCGCAGATGGGGACACAGATACGCAGTATTTT. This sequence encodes CASSPADGDTDTQYF.

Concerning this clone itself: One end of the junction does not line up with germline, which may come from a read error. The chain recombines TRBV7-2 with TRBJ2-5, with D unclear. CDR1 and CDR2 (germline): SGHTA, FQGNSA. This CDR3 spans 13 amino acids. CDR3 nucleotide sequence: TGTGCCAGCAGCTTATACATTGTAGAGACCCGGTACTTC. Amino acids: CASSLYIVETRYF.

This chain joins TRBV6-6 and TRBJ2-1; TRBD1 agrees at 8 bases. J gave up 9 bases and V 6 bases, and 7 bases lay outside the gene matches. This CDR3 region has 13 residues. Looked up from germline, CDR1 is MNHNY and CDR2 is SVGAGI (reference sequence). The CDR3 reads CASRSQGAGEQFF. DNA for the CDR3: TGTGCCAGCAGGAGCCAGGGGGCTGGTGAGCAGTTCTTC.

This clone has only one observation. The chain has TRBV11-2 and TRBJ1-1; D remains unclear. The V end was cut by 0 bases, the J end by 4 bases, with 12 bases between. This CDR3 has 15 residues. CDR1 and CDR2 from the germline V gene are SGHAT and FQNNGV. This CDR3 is CASSLDGGVSTEAFF. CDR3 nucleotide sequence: TGTGCCAGCAGCTTAGATGGTGGGGTTAGCACTGAAGCTTTCTTT.

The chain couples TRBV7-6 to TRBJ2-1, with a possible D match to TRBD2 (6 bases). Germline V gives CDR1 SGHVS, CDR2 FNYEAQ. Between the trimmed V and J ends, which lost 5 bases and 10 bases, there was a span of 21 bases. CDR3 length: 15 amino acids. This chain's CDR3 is CASSRGTSYSWEQFF. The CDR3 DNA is TGTGCCAGCAGCCGCGGGACTTCCTATTCTTGGGAGCAGTTCTTC.

The CDR3 reads CASSPGPYQPQHF. CDR3 bases: TGTGCCAGCAGCCCAGGTCCTTATCAGCCCCAGCATTTT. The rearrangement links TRBV7-2 to TRBJ1-5; D gene ambiguous. The germline V and J ends were trimmed by 5 bases and 5 bases, with 10 bases remaining between them. The germline CDR1 and CDR2 sequences are SGHTA and FQGNSA. The CDR3 spans 13 residues.

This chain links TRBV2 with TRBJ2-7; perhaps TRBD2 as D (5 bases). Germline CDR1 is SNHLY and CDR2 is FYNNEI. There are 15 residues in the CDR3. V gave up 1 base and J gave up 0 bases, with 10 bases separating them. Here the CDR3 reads CASSEGGSSSYEQYF. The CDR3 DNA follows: TGTGCCAGCAGTGAAGGAGGGAGCAGCTCCTACGAGCAGTACTTC.

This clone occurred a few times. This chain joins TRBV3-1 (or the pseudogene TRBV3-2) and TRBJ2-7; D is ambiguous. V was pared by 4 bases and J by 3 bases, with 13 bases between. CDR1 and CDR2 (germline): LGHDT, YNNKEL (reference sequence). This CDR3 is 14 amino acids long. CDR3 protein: CASSLAHTGYEQYF. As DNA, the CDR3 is TGTGCCAGCAGCCTTGCCCACACGGGCTACGAGCAGTACTTC.

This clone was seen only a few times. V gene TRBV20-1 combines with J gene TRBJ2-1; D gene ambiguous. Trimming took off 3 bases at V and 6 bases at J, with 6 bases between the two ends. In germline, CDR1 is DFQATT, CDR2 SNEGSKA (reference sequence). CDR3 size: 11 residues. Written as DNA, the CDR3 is TGCAGTGCTAGGCGCGGCAATGAGCAGTTCTTC. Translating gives CSARRGNEQFF.

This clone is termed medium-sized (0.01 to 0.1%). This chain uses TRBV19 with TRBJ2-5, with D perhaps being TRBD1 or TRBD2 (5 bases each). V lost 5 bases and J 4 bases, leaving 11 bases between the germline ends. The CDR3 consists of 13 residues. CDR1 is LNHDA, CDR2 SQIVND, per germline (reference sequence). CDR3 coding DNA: TGTGCCAGTAGTCCTGTGGGGGTAGAGACCCAGTACTTC. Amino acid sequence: CASSPVGVETQYF.

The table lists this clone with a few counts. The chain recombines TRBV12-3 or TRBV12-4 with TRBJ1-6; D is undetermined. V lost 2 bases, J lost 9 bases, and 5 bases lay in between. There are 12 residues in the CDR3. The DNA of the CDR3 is TGTGCCAGCAGTTTATCGGGTTCACCCCTCCACTTT. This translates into CASSLSGSPLHF.

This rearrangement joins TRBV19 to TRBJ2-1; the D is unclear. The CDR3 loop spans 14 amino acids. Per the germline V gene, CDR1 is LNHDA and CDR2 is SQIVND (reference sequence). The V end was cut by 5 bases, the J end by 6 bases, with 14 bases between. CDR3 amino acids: CASSVATETNEQFF. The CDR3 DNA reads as TGTGCCAGTAGTGTTGCTACCGAAACCAATGAGCAGTTCTTC.

The DNA for the CDR3 is TGTGCCAGCAGAGGACTAGCGGGAGGCACAGATACGCAGTATTTT. Its translation is CASRGLAGGTDTQYF. The chain links TRBV6-5 to TRBJ2-3; 13 bases are a match to TRBD2. CDR1 and CDR2 (germline): MNHEY, SVGAGI. The trim removed 6 bases at V and 1 base at J, leaving 1 base unmatched. The CDR3 is 15 amino acids.

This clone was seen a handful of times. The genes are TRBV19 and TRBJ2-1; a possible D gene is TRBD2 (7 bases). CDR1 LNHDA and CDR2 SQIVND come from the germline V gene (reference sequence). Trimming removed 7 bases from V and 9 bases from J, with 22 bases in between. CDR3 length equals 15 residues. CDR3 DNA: TGTGCCAGTAAGGCCGGAGGGGGGGAAGGGGTTGAGCAGTTCTTC. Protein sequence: CASKAGGGEGVEQFF.

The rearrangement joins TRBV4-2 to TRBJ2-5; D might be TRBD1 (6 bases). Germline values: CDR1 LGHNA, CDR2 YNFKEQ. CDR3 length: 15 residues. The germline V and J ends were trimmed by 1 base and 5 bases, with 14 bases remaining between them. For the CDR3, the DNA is TGTGCCAGCAGCCAAGGGGGGCCCAACTGGGAGACCCAGTACTTC. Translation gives CASSQGGPNWETQYF.

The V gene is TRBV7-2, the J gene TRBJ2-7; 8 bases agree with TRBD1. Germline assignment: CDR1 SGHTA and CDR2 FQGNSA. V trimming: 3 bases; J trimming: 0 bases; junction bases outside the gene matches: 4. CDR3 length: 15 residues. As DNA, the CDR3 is TGTGCCAGCAGCTTCAGGACAGGGAGCTCCTACGAGCAGTACTTC. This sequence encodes CASSFRTGSSYEQYF.

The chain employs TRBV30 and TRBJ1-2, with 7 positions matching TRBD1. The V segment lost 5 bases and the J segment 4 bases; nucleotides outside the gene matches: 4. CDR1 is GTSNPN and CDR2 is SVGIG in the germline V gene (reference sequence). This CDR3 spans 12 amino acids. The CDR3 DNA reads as TGTGCCTGGGCTACAGGGGCCTATGGCTACACCTTC. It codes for CAWATGAYGYTF.

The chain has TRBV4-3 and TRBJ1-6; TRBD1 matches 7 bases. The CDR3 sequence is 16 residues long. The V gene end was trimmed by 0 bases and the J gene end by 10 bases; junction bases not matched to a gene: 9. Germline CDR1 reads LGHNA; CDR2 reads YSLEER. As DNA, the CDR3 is TGCGCCAGCAGCCAAGATAATCGACAGGGAAACTCACCCCTCCACTTT. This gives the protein CASSQDNRQGNSPLHF.